A single sample gave rise to the 30 T cell receptor beta chains below, sequenced in a study of blood T cells in healthy people across ages. Using a J-beta primer mix together with a sample-barcoded 5' primer, a second PCR was run for 7 to 11 cycles. Via MiXCR, TCRdb re-called the 5' RACE reads, giving one row per CDR3 protein. The sample lists fewer than 2,000,000 distinct CDR3 sequences, about 39% occurring once. Sequencing was performed on blood. Source of these receptors: a human donor in good health.

About this clonotype itself: At one of its ends the junction is not consistent with the germline gene, which may arise from a read error. The chain uses TRBV7-9 and TRBJ2-7; 10 bases match TRBD1. Germline V CDR1 and CDR2: SEHNR, FQNEAQ (reference sequence). The length of the CDR3 is 15 residues. CDR3 coding DNA: TGTGCCTGCAGCTTAGCCGGGACAGGGGTCTACGAGCAGTACTTC. Encoded protein: CACSLAGTGVYEQYF.

Points on this clonotype: This sequence may be a read error, since a much larger clone differs from it by one base. V gene TRBV6-2 or TRBV6-3 combines with J gene TRBJ1-2; no reliable D call. The CDR3 has 12 amino acids. Germline V lookup: CDR1 MNHEY, CDR2 SVGEGT. The CDR3 nucleotides are TGTACCAGCAGTTATGAGGGTTATGGCTACACCTTC. Translation gives CTSSYEGYGYTF.

This clonotype has more than one count but fewer than ten. The V gene is TRBV20-1, the J gene TRBJ2-6, with D uncertain. The V end was cut by 5 bases, the J end by 1 base, with 15 bases between. CDR3 size: 16 residues. CDR1 and CDR2 from the germline V gene are DFQATT and SNEGSKA (reference sequence). In nucleotides, the CDR3 is TGCAGTGCTGCCCCCGAGGTTCTTTCTGGGGCCAACGTCCTGACTTTC. It codes for CSAAPEVLSGANVLTF.

In its sample, this clonotype was seen once. This CDR3 reads CSVAQGVYEQYF. The CDR3 DNA reads TGCAGCGTCGCACAGGGGGTCTACGAGCAGTACTTC. The chain has TRBV29-1 and TRBJ2-7; 8 positions agree with TRBD1. The length of the CDR3 is 12 residues. Germline trimming cut 6 bases from V and 3 bases from J; bases unmatched to any gene: 4. The germline gives CDR1 SQVTM, CDR2 ANQGSEA.

The chain links TRBV5-1 to TRBJ1-2, with 10 bases matching TRBD1. The germline V gene has CDR1 SGHRS and CDR2 YFSETQ. V shed 4 bases and J 6 bases; nucleotides not matched to a gene: 6. The CDR3 totals 14 residues. CDR3 region: CASSATGTGDGYTF. The CDR3, as DNA: TGCGCCAGCAGCGCCACCGGGACAGGGGATGGCTACACCTTC. Using reference TRBV5-1 and TRBJ1-2 for the parts outside the CDR3, the full variable domain is KAGVTQTPRYLIKTRGQQVTLSCSPISGHRSVSWYQQTPGQGLQFLFEYFSETQRNKGNFPGRFSGRQFSNSRSEMNVSTLELGDSALYLCASSATGTGDGYTFGSGTRLTVV.

This clonotype was counted only a few times. The chain carries TRBV12-3 or TRBV12-4 and TRBJ2-1; possible D gene TRBD1, 5 bases. CDR3 length: 14 amino acids. Trimming took off 7 bases at V and 7 bases at J, with 17 bases between the two ends. CDR3 region: CASNQGPLQNEQFF. CDR3 in DNA: TGTGCCAGCAATCAGGGCCCCCTGCAAAATGAGCAGTTCTTC.

The gene calls are TRBV20-1 and TRBJ2-1; unclear D gene. The CDR3 is made up of 13 amino acids. Trimming shortened V by 1 base and J by 5 bases, and 9 bases separated the two germline ends. Per the germline V gene, CDR1 is DFQATT and CDR2 is SNEGSKA (reference sequence). CDR3: CSARGSLNNEQFF. The CDR3 DNA follows: TGCAGTGCTAGAGGCAGTCTTAACAATGAGCAGTTCTTC.

This clonotype was picked up a small number of times. The chain recombines TRBV20-1 with TRBJ2-7; either TRBD1 or TRBD2 may supply D (5 bases each). Trimming took off 6 bases at V and 7 bases at J, with 16 bases between the two ends. The V gene's germline CDR1 is DFQATT and CDR2 SNEGSKA (reference sequence). The CDR3 spans 12 residues. In DNA, the CDR3 is TGCAGTGCCATCGGGGCCCAATATGAGCAGTACTTC. Translating gives CSAIGAQYEQYF.

The chain employs TRBV5-6 and TRBJ2-2, with D hard to call. The CDR3 consists of 15 residues. Germline-derived CDR1 and CDR2 are SGHDT and YYEEEE. Trimming pared 4 bases from V and 1 base from J, leaving 11 bases between. The CDR3 nucleotides are TGTGCCAGCAGCCGCCTGGACCTGAACACCGGGGAGCTGTTTTTT. This encodes CASSRLDLNTGELFF.

The genes are TRBV7-2 and TRBJ2-3, with D tentatively TRBD2 (6 bases). The CDR3 covers 18 residues. Trimming removed 2 bases at V and 2 bases at J, with 20 bases between. The germline CDR1 and CDR2 sequences are SGHTA and FQGNSA. The CDR3 DNA sequence: TGTGCCAGCAGCTTATGGGGGTTGGTGGGACTTATCACAGATACGCAGTATTTT. Its translation is CASSLWGLVGLITDTQYF.

The V gene is TRBV11-3, the J gene TRBJ2-7; 7 bases are shared with TRBD2. V was clipped by 4 bases and J by 2 bases; unmatched bases: 5. The CDR3 has 14 amino acids. Germline V gene data show CDR1 as SGHNT and CDR2 as YENEEA. CDR3 DNA: TGTGCCAGCAGCTCGGGACTATACCCCTACGAGCAGTACTTC. This gives the protein CASSSGLYPYEQYF.

This clonotype was counted many times. The chain employs TRBV7-2 and TRBJ2-2; D might be TRBD1 (6 bases). In germline, CDR1 is SGHTA, CDR2 FQGNSA. The CDR3 totals 16 residues. Trimming took off 1 base at V and 4 bases at J, with 13 bases between the two ends. The CDR3 DNA reads as TGTGCCAGCAGCTTAGTCGGGGACAACCCCACCGGGGAGCTGTTTTTT. This codes for CASSLVGDNPTGELFF.

The chain recombines TRBV12-3 or TRBV12-4 with TRBJ2-3, with 14 bases lining up with TRBD2. Unmatched junction bases numbered 11, after V lost 6 bases and J lost 0 bases. The CDR3 is 19 amino acids. CDR3 region: CASSLTRTSGGYSTDTQYF. The DNA for the CDR3 is TGTGCCAGCAGCTTAACCCGGACTAGCGGGGGGTATAGCACAGATACGCAGTATTTT.

The chain combines TRBV6-2 or TRBV6-3 with TRBJ2-2; D is unclear. The CDR3 runs 17 residues. Germline V gene data show CDR1 as MNHEY and CDR2 as SVGEGT. V was shortened by 7 bases and J by 6 bases, with 24 bases between the two germline ends. The DNA of the CDR3 is TGTGCCAGCACCCTACCGCCTGGGTATCAAGGGTCCGGGGAGCTGTTTTTT. It is translated as CASTLPPGYQGSGELFF.

At least ten counts were recorded for this clonotype. The chain combines TRBV12-3 or TRBV12-4 with TRBJ2-1, with TRBD2 matching 8 bases. The ends lost 6 bases at V and 3 bases at J; junction bases unmatched: 7. The CDR3 runs to 15 residues. CDR3 DNA: TGTGCCAGCAGCCCGGGAGGGGCTGGCTACAATGAGCAGTTCTTC. Residues: CASSPGGAGYNEQFF.

The V call is TRBV11-1, the J call TRBJ2-3; TRBD1 matches at 7 bases. This CDR3 region has 15 residues. V gave up 4 bases and J gave up 7 bases; unmatched junction bases: 11. Germline loops: CDR1 SGHAT, CDR2 FQDESV (reference sequence). The DNA for the CDR3 is TGTGCCAGCAGCTCCCCCGACAGGGTCCAACATACGCAGTATTTT. Its translation: CASSSPDRVQHTQYF.

The V gene is TRBV20-1, the J gene TRBJ1-5; D is ambiguous. CDR1 and CDR2 from the germline V gene are DFQATT and SNEGSKA (reference sequence). The germline V and J ends were trimmed by 1 base and 1 base, with 11 bases remaining between them. The CDR3 extends over 15 amino acids. The CDR3 sequence is CSARAPVVSNQPQHF. The CDR3 DNA is TGCAGTGCTAGAGCCCCCGTGGTGAGCAATCAGCCCCAGCATTTT.

This clonotype was seen only a few times. The chain couples TRBV29-1 to TRBJ2-5; 10 bases match TRBD1. V gave up 6 bases and J gave up 2 bases; unmatched junction bases: 3. Germline V CDR1 and CDR2: SQVTM, ANQGSEA. The CDR3 sequence is 13 residues long. The CDR3 protein is CSVLGQGQETQYF. CDR3 sequence (DNA): TGCAGCGTACTGGGACAGGGGCAAGAGACCCAGTACTTC.

The genes are TRBV20-1 and TRBJ1-1; D unresolved. V was clipped by 1 base and J by 6 bases, with 9 bases between them. Germline-derived CDR1 and CDR2 are DFQATT and SNEGSKA (reference sequence). The CDR3 loop spans 12 amino acids. The CDR3 loop reads CSARVGLAEAFF. CDR3 DNA sequence: TGCAGTGCTAGAGTCGGACTTGCTGAAGCTTTCTTT.

This clonotype was counted between two and nine times. The junction does not match germline at one end; this may be a read error. This rearrangement joins TRBV7-9 to TRBJ2-7, with D perhaps given as TRBD1 or TRBD2 (5 bases each). Per the germline V gene, CDR1 is SEHNR and CDR2 is FQNEAQ (reference sequence). The CDR3 is made up of 17 amino acids. For the CDR3, the DNA is TGTGCCAGCAGCTTACAGCGTGGGGCTCCAGAAGACTACGGGCAGTACTTC. Protein: CASSLQRGAPEDYGQYF. Full variable domain (missing parts from reference TRBV7-9 and TRBJ2-7): DTGVSQNPRHKITKRGQNVTFRCDPISEHNRLYWYRQTLGQGPEFLTYFQNEAQLEKSRLLSDRFSAERPKGSFSTLEIQRTEQGDSAMYLCASSLQRGAPEDYGQYFGPGTRLTVT.

This chain joins TRBV5-1 and TRBJ1-1, with 9 bases aligning to TRBD1. CDR1 is SGHRS, CDR2 YFSETQ, per germline. This CDR3 has 14 residues. Trimming removed 4 bases from V and 3 bases from J; junction bases left unmatched: 4. In DNA form, the CDR3 reads TGCGCCAGCAGCGTGGGACAGGGCGACACTGAAGCTTTCTTT. This encodes CASSVGQGDTEAFF.

The chain has TRBV20-1 and TRBJ2-5; D possibly corresponds to TRBD2 (5 bases). With the DNA end fitting TRBJ2-7 better, the J assignment may be wrong. This CDR3 is built from 13 residues. Germline loops: CDR1 DFQATT, CDR2 SNEGSKA (reference sequence). The CDR3 nucleotides are TGCAGTGCTAGGGACTTACCATCCTACGAGCAGTACTTC. Protein: CSARDLPSYEQYF.

The gene calls are TRBV3-1 and TRBJ2-1; TRBD2 might be the D (6 bases). The CDR3 runs to 15 residues. The germline V gene encodes CDR1 LGHDT and CDR2 YNNKEL (reference sequence). V dropped 6 bases and J dropped 6 bases, with 18 bases sitting between them. CDR3 coding DNA: TGTGCCAGCAGTCCAGCGGGCCTTTACTGCAATGAGCAGTTCTTC. Translated: CASSPAGLYCNEQFF.

The rearrangement links TRBV11-2 to TRBJ2-1, with 12 bases matching TRBD1. V lost 5 bases, J lost 3 bases, and 8 bases stayed unmatched. The V gene's germline CDR1 is SGHAT and CDR2 FQNNGV. The CDR3 runs 17 residues. Here the CDR3 DNA reads TGTGCCAGCAGCCGGTGGGACAGGGGGCTCCTCTACAATGAGCAGTTCTTC. This sequence encodes CASSRWDRGLLYNEQFF.

This clonotype was recorded many times. This rearrangement joins TRBV7-9 to TRBJ1-2; 8 bases map to TRBD1. Germline CDR1 and CDR2: SEHNR and FQNEAQ (reference sequence). CDR3 length: 16 amino acids. With V trimmed by 0 bases and J by 4 bases, 7 bases remained unmatched. As DNA, the CDR3 is TGTGCCAGCAGCTTAGCGCCAGGGGGCGCCGGCTATGGCTACACCTTC. The encoded protein is CASSLAPGGAGYGYTF.

This chain joins TRBV5-1 and TRBJ1-1; 8 positions agree with TRBD1. This CDR3 is built from 16 residues. The V gene's germline CDR1 is SGHRS and CDR2 YFSETQ. After removal of 4 bases from V and 3 bases from J, the junction contained 11 bases not matched to a gene. This CDR3 reads CASSHPQGARDTEAFF. CDR3 DNA sequence: TGCGCCAGCAGCCATCCCCAGGGGGCGCGGGACACTGAAGCTTTCTTT.

The V and J genes are TRBV3-1 and TRBJ2-4; a possible D gene is TRBD2 (5 bases). The end of the DNA is better explained by TRBJ2-5, so the J call may be wrong. Looked up from germline, CDR1 is LGHDT and CDR2 is YNNKEL (reference sequence). The CDR3 covers 16 residues. The CDR3: CASSQAAFVGDETQYF. The CDR3 nucleotides are TGTGCCAGCAGCCAAGCTGCGTTCGTCGGGGATGAGACCCAGTACTTC.

The chain employs TRBV20-1 and TRBJ1-2, with D possibly TRBD1 on 5 matching bases. Trimming shortened V by 3 bases and J by 6 bases, and 11 bases separated the two germline ends. The length of the CDR3 is 12 residues. Germline V CDR1 and CDR2: DFQATT, SNEGSKA (reference sequence). CDR3 in amino acids: CSARLAGDGYTF. The CDR3 DNA is TGCAGTGCTAGGCTCGCGGGGGATGGCTACACCTTC.

This clonotype appeared a few times. The rearrangement links TRBV2 to TRBJ1-1, with D perhaps matching TRBD1 (5 bases). The germline CDR1 and CDR2 sequences are SNHLY and FYNNEI. Trimming left V 8 bases short and J 8 bases short, with 21 bases between. This CDR3 has 14 residues. DNA of the CDR3: TGTGCCAGCGGGGAGGGCCAGGGCTTAACAGAAGCTTTCTTT. This codes for CASGEGQGLTEAFF.

The gene calls are TRBV28 and TRBJ2-1; TRBD2 matches 11 bases. Trimming took 3 bases from V and 9 from J; bases not matched to a gene: 13. The V gene's germline CDR1 is MDHEN and CDR2 SYDVKM. This CDR3 has 17 amino acids. CDR3 residues: CASSFGTSGLIQTEQFF. The CDR3 coding sequence is TGTGCCAGCAGTTTCGGGACTAGCGGTCTTATTCAAACTGAGCAGTTCTTC.